A single sample is the source of the 30 T cell receptor beta chains below, sequenced in a study of molecular identifiers for immune sequencing clone quantification. Each CDR3 protein is one row after TCRdb ran MiXCR on the PCR reads. The sample holds 250,000 to 350,000 distinct CDR3 sequences, over 20% seen once. Sequencing was carried out using naive CD8+ T cells from blood, with Jurkat cell RNA spiked in. Subset given: FACS-sorted CD8+CD4-CCR7+CD45RA+ naive T cells. These receptor sequences come from a human donor in good health. Some libraries in this study had Jurkat cell RNA spiked in.

The V call is TRBV6-1, the J call TRBJ2-3; D may be TRBD2 (6 bases). V dropped 10 bases and J dropped 0 bases, with 14 bases sitting between them. The CDR3 is 14 amino acids. In germline, CDR1 is MNHNS, CDR2 SASEGT. The CDR3 reads CATGVARSTDTQYF. The CDR3 DNA is TGTGCCACGGGGGTAGCGAGGAGCACAGATACGCAGTATTTT.

This clonotype appeared many times. The chain employs TRBV14 and TRBJ1-1; D is uncertain. Trimming took off 4 bases at V and 0 bases at J, with 12 bases between the two ends. Germline CDR1 is SGHDN and CDR2 is FVKESK. The CDR3 has 15 amino acids. In nucleotides, the CDR3 is TGTGCCAGCAGCCGGACGGAGGATTTGAACACTGAAGCTTTCTTT. Protein: CASSRTEDLNTEAFF.

This clonotype appeared many times. This sequence joins TRBV6-5 and TRBJ2-7; the match to TRBD2 covers 7 bases. The length of the CDR3 is 12 residues. Germline V gene data show CDR1 as MNHEY and CDR2 as SVGAGI. With V trimmed by 6 bases and J by 6 bases, 5 bases remained unmatched. Here the CDR3 reads CASSLPGGEQYF. Here the CDR3 DNA reads TGTGCCAGCAGCCTCCCGGGGGGCGAGCAGTACTTC.

This clonotype was seen a handful of times. V is TRBV6-5 and J is TRBJ2-7, with TRBD2 identical over 10 bases. This CDR3 comprises 17 residues. Trimming at V came to 5 bases and at J to 3 bases, leaving 13 bases not matched to a gene. Germline V CDR1 and CDR2: MNHEY, SVGAGI. CDR3 DNA: TGTGCCAGCAGTCTCCTCTTCACGTTAGCGGGAGGCTACGAGCAGTACTTC. It codes for CASSLLFTLAGGYEQYF.

This clonotype was detected only a few times. The chain is built from TRBV27 and TRBJ2-7, with 13 bases identical to TRBD2. The V and J ends lost 5 bases and 3 bases, in that order; junction bases with no gene match: 4. Per the germline V gene, CDR1 is MNHEY and CDR2 is SMNVEV (reference sequence). The CDR3 runs 15 residues. The CDR3 coding sequence is TGTGCCAGCAGTACCGGACTAGCGGGAGTCTACGAGCAGTACTTC. Translation: CASSTGLAGVYEQYF.

There are many counts of this clonotype. The genes are TRBV5-4 and TRBJ2-7; 11 nucleotides line up with TRBD2. Losses at the gene ends were 4 bases for V and 2 bases for J; bases not matched to a gene: 5. CDR1 and CDR2 from the germline V gene are SGHNT and YYREEE (reference sequence). The CDR3 spans 15 residues. CDR3: CASSPIAGGTYEQYF. The CDR3 nucleotides are TGTGCCAGCAGCCCCATAGCGGGGGGGACCTACGAGCAGTACTTC.

This clonotype was observed a handful of times. V and J are TRBV27 and TRBJ2-7; D gene ambiguous. CDR3 length equals 13 residues. From germline, CDR1 is MNHEY and CDR2 SMNVEV (reference sequence). Trimming stripped 3 bases from V and 3 bases from J, with 9 bases between. The CDR3 coding sequence is TGTGCCAGCAGTTTTGAGATCAACTACGAGCAGTACTTC. This encodes CASSFEINYEQYF.

This clonotype has a count of ten or more. This chain uses TRBV7-9 with TRBJ2-4; 7 bases agree with TRBD1. The germline CDR1 and CDR2 sequences are SEHNR and FQNEAQ (reference sequence). V lost 4 bases, J lost 0 bases, and 3 bases stayed unmatched. The CDR3 is 15 residues long. CDR3 nucleotide sequence: TGTGCCAGCAGCTCTACAGGGGTAGCCAAAAACATTCAGTACTTC. Translation: CASSSTGVAKNIQYF.

The table lists this clonotype with a few counts. V is TRBV12-3 or TRBV12-4 and J is TRBJ2-1, with 13 bases lining up with TRBD2. The CDR3 totals 19 residues. Germline trimming cut 6 bases from V and 9 bases from J; bases unmatched to any gene: 20. The DNA of the CDR3 is TGTGCCAGCAGCCCCGGGACTAGCGGGATTAGTAGTCGTTTTTTTGAGCAGTTCTTC. Translating it yields CASSPGTSGISSRFFEQFF.

Points on this clonotype: A much larger clonotype is one base distant, so this may be a read error. The rearrangement uses TRBV27 and TRBJ2-1; D is unresolved. Germline lookup yields CDR1 MNHEY and CDR2 SMNVEV (reference sequence). The CDR3 length is 14 residues. CDR3 in amino acids: CASSFTSSGNGQFF. Written as DNA, the CDR3 is TGTGCCAGCAGTTTCACTTCCTCGGGCAATGGGCAGTTCTTC.

In this sample, this clonotype turned up a few times. This chain uses TRBV7-9 with TRBJ2-5, with 10 bases matching TRBD2. V dropped 5 bases and J dropped 0; count of bases not matched to a gene: 9. This CDR3 spans 17 amino acids. CDR1 is SEHNR, CDR2 FQNEAQ, per germline (reference sequence). CDR3 sequence: CASSHARGLADQETQYF. The CDR3, as DNA: TGTGCCAGCAGCCACGCCCGAGGACTAGCGGACCAAGAGACCCAGTACTTC.

Ten or more counts support this clonotype. The chain recombines TRBV29-1 with TRBJ2-7; TRBD1 matches 7 bases. The CDR3 runs 13 residues. J gave up 2 bases and V 4 bases, and 5 bases lay outside the gene matches. Germline V gives CDR1 SQVTM, CDR2 ANQGSEA. CDR3 in amino acids: CSVVDRATYEQYF. In nucleotides, the CDR3 is TGCAGCGTTGTCGACAGGGCCACCTACGAGCAGTACTTC.

In the case of this clonotype: One base away lies a much larger clone, so this may be a sequencing read error. The chain links TRBV3-1 to TRBJ2-2; 9 bases line up with TRBD1. V dropped 4 bases and J dropped 7; count of bases not matched to a gene: 7. The CDR3 is 15 amino acids. The germline V gene has CDR1 LGHDT and CDR2 YNNKEL (reference sequence). CDR3 sequence (DNA): TGTGCCAGCAGCCCAGGGACAGGGCTTGACGGGGAGCTGTTTTTT. Its translation: CASSPGTGLDGELFF.

Notes on this clonotype: A much larger clone differs from this one at a single base, so this may be a read error. The V gene is TRBV6-1, the J gene TRBJ1-5, with D perhaps matching TRBD1 (5 bases). From germline, CDR1 is MNHNS and CDR2 SASEGT. CDR3 size: 12 residues. In DNA, the CDR3 is TGTGCCAGCTGTAAGGGGAATCAGTCCCAGCATTTT. This gives the protein CASCKGNQSQHF.

This clonotype occurred many times. This chain uses TRBV9 with TRBJ1-1; D unresolved. Germline CDR1 reads SGDLS; CDR2 reads YYNGEE. This CDR3 comprises 13 residues. Trimming shortened V by 0 bases and J by 8 bases, and 11 bases separated the two germline ends. The CDR3 sequence is CASSVGAVEEAFF. The CDR3 DNA reads as TGTGCCAGCAGCGTAGGGGCCGTTGAAGAAGCTTTCTTT. Variable domain in full (rest from reference TRBV9 and TRBJ1-1): DSGVTQTPKHLITATGQRVTLRCSPRSGDLSVYWYQQSLDQGLQFLIQYYNGEERAKGNILERFSAQQFPDLHSELNLSSLELGDSALYFCASSVGAVEEAFFGQGTRLTVV.

This clonotype occurred many times. The rearrangement links TRBV7-2 to TRBJ1-2; D unclear. Germline V gene lookup returns CDR1 SGHTA and CDR2 FQGNSA. Trimming removed 4 bases from V and 5 bases from J, with 14 bases in between. The CDR3 contains 14 residues. The DNA for the CDR3 is TGTGCCAGCAGCTACGACCCACCAGATTATGGCTACACCTTC. The encoded protein is CASSYDPPDYGYTF.

This clonotype was observed at least ten times. The gene calls are TRBV11-2 and TRBJ1-4, with TRBD1 matching over 9 bases. CDR1 and CDR2 from the germline V gene are SGHAT and FQNNGV. This CDR3 spans 13 amino acids. The junction had 4 bases not matched to a gene; V was cut back by 7 bases and J by 7 bases. CDR3 sequence reads: CASKQGAREKLFF. CDR3 nucleotides: TGTGCCAGCAAACAGGGGGCGCGTGAAAAACTGTTTTTT. Complete variable domain (other parts from reference TRBV11-2 and TRBJ1-4): EAGVAQSPRYKIIEKRQSVAFWCNPISGHATLYWYQQILGQGPKLLIQFQNNGVVDDSQLPKDRFSAERLKGVDSTLKIQPAKLEDSAVYLCASKQGAREKLFFGSGTQLSVL.

This clonotype was detected many times. The chain has TRBV25-1 and TRBJ2-1; D gene ambiguous. This CDR3 contains 15 residues. CDR1 is MGHDK, CDR2 SYGVNS, per germline. With 4 bases removed from V and 2 bases from J, the gap between germline ends came to 12 bases. CDR3 coding DNA: TGTGCCAGCAGTGCGCAATCAGATACCTACAATGAGCAGTTCTTC. Translated, it gives CASSAQSDTYNEQFF. Full variable domain (missing parts from reference TRBV25-1 and TRBJ2-1): EADIYQTPRYLVIGTGKKITLECSQTMGHDKMYWYQQDPGMELHLIHYSYGVNSTEKGDLSSESTVSRIRTEHFPLTLESARPSHTSQYLCASSAQSDTYNEQFFGPGTRLTVL.

A remark on this clonotype: A clone one base away is much larger, so this may be a read error. The rearrangement joins TRBV4-1 to TRBJ2-7; possibly TRBD1 for D (5 bases). CDR1 and CDR2 (germline): MGHRA, YSYEKL. The length of the CDR3 is 15 residues. Here the CDR3 DNA reads TGCGCCAGCAGCCAAGGTCCAGGGAATGGTTACGAGCAGCACTTC. Its translation is CASSQGPGNGYEQHF.

This clonotype has ten or more counts. For the CDR3, the DNA is TGCAGTGCTTTGGGGATTGCGGACAGCGAGCAGTACTTC. Protein: CSALGIADSEQYF. The V call is TRBV20-1, the J call TRBJ2-7; a possible D gene is TRBD1 (6 bases). CDR3 length: 13 amino acids. The germline V gene has CDR1 DFQATT and CDR2 SNEGSKA (reference sequence). With 5 bases removed from V and 6 bases from J, the gap between germline ends came to 17 bases.

On this clonotype: A much larger clone lies a single base off, so this may be a read error. This chain uses TRBV2 with TRBJ2-7, with 14 bases that match TRBD2. The CDR3 covers 15 residues. J lost 5 bases, V lost 8 bases, and 8 bases had no gene match. Germline CDR1 and CDR2: SNHLY and FYNNEI. CDR3 in amino acids: CASGAGLAGGNEQYF. The DNA for the CDR3 is TGTGCCAGCGGGGCCGGACTAGCGGGAGGCAACGAGCAGTACTTC.

To note about this clonotype: A much more abundant neighbour one base away suggests this may be a read error. The CDR3 DNA sequence: TGCAGTGCTAGAGATCCGGCGGGAGTCCAGGGGGATACGCAGTATTTT. This sequence encodes CSARDPAGVQGDTQYF. This rearrangement joins TRBV20-1 to TRBJ2-3; a weak D match, TRBD2 (7 bases). The CDR3 is 16 amino acids. Germline loops: CDR1 DFQATT, CDR2 SNEGSKA (reference sequence). V lost 0 bases to trimming and J lost 6 bases, with 19 bases between them.

This clonotype was recorded many times. The V gene is TRBV29-1, the J gene TRBJ1-1; no firm D call. Germline CDR1 reads SQVTM; CDR2 reads ANQGSEA. V was pared by 1 base and J by 4 bases, with 4 bases between. The CDR3 length is 11 residues. The CDR3 coding sequence is TGCAGCGTTGAAGGAGGCACTGAAGCTTTCTTT. Protein sequence: CSVEGGTEAFF.

This clonotype was recorded many times. This rearrangement joins TRBV14 to TRBJ2-2; 12 bases line up with TRBD2. The CDR3 consists of 17 residues. Looked up from germline, CDR1 is SGHDN and CDR2 is FVKESK. With V trimmed by 2 bases and J by 7 bases, 8 bases remained unmatched. CDR3 in amino acids: CASSQRTSGMGIGELFF. The CDR3 DNA is TGTGCCAGCAGCCAACGGACTAGCGGGATGGGTATCGGGGAGCTGTTTTTT.

On this clonotype itself: Given a much more abundant clone one base away, this may be a read error. Because the CDR3 is missing its conserved closing phenylalanine or tryptophan, this is likely a read error. V gene TRBV14 combines with J gene TRBJ1-1; 7 bases line up with TRBD1. CDR3 length: 17 amino acids. Losses at the gene ends were 4 bases for V and 4 bases for J; bases not matched to a gene: 15. CDR1 is SGHDN, CDR2 FVKESK, per germline. The CDR3 DNA follows: TGTGCCAGCAGCCTGATCGACAGGGTCTGGCTGAGCACTGAAGCTTTCCTT. As protein: CASSLIDRVWLSTEAFL.

This clonotype occurred many times. V usage is TRBV28 and J usage is TRBJ1-1; D is undetermined. V was trimmed by 2 bases and J by 3 bases, leaving 7 bases between them. CDR3 length: 13 amino acids. Per germline, CDR1 MDHEN and CDR2 SYDVKM. This CDR3 is CASSLGRYTEAFF. The CDR3, as DNA: TGTGCCAGCAGTTTAGGCAGGTACACTGAAGCTTTCTTT.

This clonotype showed up just a few times. This rearrangement joins TRBV5-6 to TRBJ1-5; weak D call: TRBD1 (6 bases). CDR1 and CDR2 from the germline V gene are SGHDT and YYEEEE. Trimming removed 0 bases at V and 2 bases at J, with 12 bases between. The CDR3 is 16 residues long. The CDR3 sequence is CASSLGGAVGNQPQHF. The CDR3 DNA follows: TGTGCCAGCAGCTTGGGGGGGGCCGTGGGCAATCAGCCCCAGCATTTT.

Notes on this clonotype: A clone one base away is much larger, so this may be a read error. V gene TRBV28 combines with J gene TRBJ1-5; D is unresolved. Trimming left V 8 bases short and J 3 bases short, with 8 bases between. CDR1 MDHEN and CDR2 SYDVKM come from the germline V gene. This CDR3 contains 12 residues. DNA of the CDR3: TGTGCCAGCTGTGGGTACAATCAGCCCCAGCATTTT. As protein: CASCGYNQPQHF.

This clonotype was picked up many times. The chain combines TRBV19 with TRBJ1-2; 7 bases agree with TRBD1. Unmatched junction bases numbered 2, after V lost 7 bases and J lost 3 bases. This CDR3 region has 12 residues. Germline CDR1 and CDR2: LNHDA and SQIVND (reference sequence). The CDR3 is CASTGQDYGYTF. Written as DNA, the CDR3 is TGTGCCAGTACCGGACAGGACTATGGCTACACCTTC.

The rearrangement links TRBV11-2 to TRBJ2-7; D is undetermined. V lost 1 base, J lost 0 bases, and 7 bases lay in between. Germline V lookup: CDR1 SGHAT, CDR2 FQNNGV. CDR3 length: 14 residues. CDR3 residues: CASSLVRTSYEQYF. In DNA form, the CDR3 reads TGTGCCAGCAGCTTAGTCAGGACCTCCTACGAGCAGTACTTC.